The entry below gives a single T cell receptor (beta chain) sequence along with its context. Its target is unknown. Between the trimmed V and J ends, which lost 3 bases and 5 bases, there was a span of 10 bases. This CDR3 contains 13 residues. The data derive from a study of CD8 T cells in ankylosing spondylitis. Study results and limitations: Some of these motif variants have turned up before, in reports on reactive arthritis synovial fluid and blood.

TCRdb re-called the 5' RACE reads through MiXCR, storing one row per CDR3 protein. The table lists 200,000 to 250,000 distinct CDR3 sequences, roughly 24% of them singletons, with about 6.2% in the top ten. The sample consisted of blood, either unsorted or a sorted T cell fraction (not recorded which). The sequence was obtained from a male donor with ankylosing spondylitis or in good health (not recorded which). V usage is TRBV12-3 or TRBV12-4 and J usage is TRBJ1-1; the D is unclear. CDR3 DNA: TGTGCCAGCAGTTTTCTGTTGGAAACTGAAGCTTTCTTT. Translation gives CASSFLLETEAFF.